This T cell receptor (beta chain) was sequenced in a study of T cell responses to AZD1222 COVID-19 vaccine. About the research overall: It was second doses at about 4 or about 12 weeks that were pooled. Overall study findings and caveats: Donors skewed white British and female; clonal diversity was possibly underestimated.

CDR1 is LNHDA, CDR2 SQIVND, per germline (reference sequence). There are 15 residues in the CDR3. Trimming took off 5 bases at V and 5 bases at J, with 15 bases between the two ends. Assay: immunoSEQ multiplex PCR; the TCRdb copy retains only in-frame clones and omits some. Altogether about 150,000 clones are present, around 90% being singletons, with the ten largest covering over 1.5%. Turning to this clone: Its cognate antigen is unknown.

The sequence was collected from an adult in good health. This chain joins TRBV19 and TRBJ1-4; D is ambiguous. Here the sequenced sample was peripheral blood, taken on day 0 of AZD1222 vaccination. As DNA, the CDR3 is TGTGCCAGTAGTCCCCAAAGGACGGTGAATGAAAAACTGTTTTTT. Translating gives CASSPQRTVNEKLFF. The full variable domain, rest sourced from reference TRBV19 and TRBJ1-4, is DGGITQSPKYLFRKEGQNVTLSCEQNLNHDAMYWYRQDPGQGLRLIYYSQIVNDFQKGDIAEGYSVSREKKESFPLTVTSAQKNPTAFYLCASSPQRTVNEKLFFGSGTQLSVL.